The next 5 T cell receptor beta chains were all read from a single sample in a study of T cells expressing NK-cell markers. TCRdb reprocessed the 5' RACE reads and keeps a single row for each CDR3 protein, giving no DNA. In total, the table holds 350,000 to 500,000 distinct CDR3 sequences. Sequenced input: blood T cells: a sorted CD56 or NKG2C T cell subset, CD4+ or CD8+ T cells, or bulk PBMC T cells (not recorded which). These receptor sequences come from a woman between 18 and 75 years old in good health.

The rearrangement joins TRBV7-2 to TRBJ1-5; TCRdb calls TRBD1, which cannot be checked without DNA. The CDR3 totals 14 residues. Germline V gives CDR1 SGHTA, CDR2 FQGNSA. The CDR3 region is CASSLQGGNQPQHF.

CDR3 residues: CASSQLDSEQYF. The chain recombines TRBV18 with TRBJ2-7; TCRdb designates TRBD1, a call that cannot be tested without DNA. The germline V gene encodes CDR1 KGHSH and CDR2 LQKENI. This CDR3 is 12 amino acids long.

This sequence joins TRBV29-1 and TRBJ2-5. The CDR3 covers 13 residues. Germline V gene sequence: CDR1 SQVTM, CDR2 ANQGSEA. CDR3 protein: CSVVGLSKETQYF.

CDR3 region: CSATTGQIGPLHF. The chain couples TRBV20-1 to TRBJ1-6; checking the TCRdb D call of TRBD1 is not possible without DNA. Germline CDR1 is DFQATT and CDR2 is SNEGSKA (reference sequence). The CDR3 consists of 13 residues.

The chain couples TRBV29-1 to TRBJ2-7. This CDR3 comprises 14 residues. CDR1 and CDR2 from the germline V gene are SQVTM and ANQGSEA. Here the CDR3 reads CSVAMTLPSYEQYF.